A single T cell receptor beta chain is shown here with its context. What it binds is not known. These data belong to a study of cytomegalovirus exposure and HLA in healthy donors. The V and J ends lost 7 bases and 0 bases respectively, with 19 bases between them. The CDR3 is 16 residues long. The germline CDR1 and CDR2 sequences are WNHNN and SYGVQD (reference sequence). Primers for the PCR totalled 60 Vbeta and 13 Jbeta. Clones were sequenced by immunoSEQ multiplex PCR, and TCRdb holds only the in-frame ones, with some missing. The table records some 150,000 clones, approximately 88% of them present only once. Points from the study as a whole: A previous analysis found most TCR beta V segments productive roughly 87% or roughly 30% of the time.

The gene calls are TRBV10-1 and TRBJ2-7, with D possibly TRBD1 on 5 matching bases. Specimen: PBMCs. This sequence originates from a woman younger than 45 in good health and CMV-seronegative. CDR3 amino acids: CASTPGIGASSYEQYF. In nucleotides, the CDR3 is TGCGCCAGCACCCCCGGAATTGGGGCGAGCTCCTACGAGCAGTACTTC.